Given below is one TCR beta chain in context. The data are from a study of OX40 agonist ivuxolimab in advanced cancers. TCRdb keeps only in-frame clones here, not all; method: immunoSEQ multiplex PCR. In the table there are 45,000 to 55,000 clones, about 83% of which are singletons. Source: CD4+ or CD8+ T cells sorted from blood, taken in a trial of the OX40 agonist ivuxolimab. This receptor was obtained from an adult with an advanced solid tumor such as melanoma, head and neck, liver or kidney cancer.

The CDR3 bases are TGTGCCAGCAGCCTCCGGGACACTGAGACCCAGTACTTC. This gives the protein CASSLRDTETQYF. This sequence joins TRBV5-4 and TRBJ2-5, with D possibly matching TRBD1 (6 bases). Trimming cost V 4 bases and J 5 bases, with 12 bases left between them. The V gene's germline CDR1 is SGHNT and CDR2 YYREEE (reference sequence). This CDR3 region has 13 residues.